The sequence of this TCR beta chain was determined in a study of cytomegalovirus exposure and HLA in healthy donors. CDR1 MGHRA and CDR2 YSYEKL come from the germline V gene. Trimming cost V 1 base and J 4 bases, with 17 bases left between them. This CDR3 has 17 residues. Study findings and constraints: Further analysis, carried out later, found HLA-associated TCR beta chains more clonally expanded than equally common other chains. The study recorded some 160 TCR beta chains that were cytomegalovirus-associated. Researchers had no immune exposure information except CMV serostatus available.

Concerning this clone itself: The antigen remains unidentified.

With 60 Vbeta and 13 Jbeta primers, the PCR was carried out. TCRdb's table, derived via immunoSEQ multiplex PCR, lists solely in-frame clones and lacks some. Counted here are some 190,000 clones, over 70% occurring once; the ten biggest clones make up about 1.5%. The rearrangement joins TRBV4-1 to TRBJ2-1; possibly TRBD2 for D (7 bases). The sample was PBMCs. The sequence derives from a man aged 18-30 years in good health and CMV-seronegative. The CDR3 loop reads CASSQGGGRQKYNEQFF. As DNA, the CDR3 is TGCGCCAGCAGCCAAGGGGGGGGGCGGCAAAAATACAATGAGCAGTTCTTC.